Listed below are T cell receptor beta chains from one sample, sequenced in a study of blood T cell repertoires in COVID-19. Sequencing used immunoSEQ multiplex PCR; TCRdb keeps in-frame clones, though not all of them. The data contain some 270,000 clones, around 84% of them singletons. Sequenced input: peripheral blood. The receptors were sampled from a woman aged 40-49 years who had recovered from COVID-19. CDR3s include the opening cysteine and the closing phenylalanine or tryptophan. Fields, in order: D gene, clone size, J gene, V gene, CDR3 protein, CDR3 DNA. The D gene is left open where the match is weak. Rows give clone size only sometimes, using once, few, many, or a class for an expanded clone.

TRBD1 NA TRBJ1-1 TRBV7-9 CASTDRAMNTEAFF TGTGCCAGCACGGACAGGGCTATGAACACTGAAGCTTTCTTT
TRBD1 few TRBJ1-2 TRBV6-1 CASSDIILADRGGYTF TGTGCCAGCAGTGATATTATTCTCGCGGACAGGGGTGGCTACACCTTC
NA NA TRBJ1-5 TRBV27 CASSFGQSNQPQHF TGTGCCAGCAGTTTTGGGCAGAGCAATCAGCCCCAGCATTTT
TRBD2 NA TRBJ2-3 TRBV7-2 CASSLVRTSGGHSTDTQYF TGTGCCAGCAGCTTAGTTCGGACTAGCGGGGGCCATAGCACAGATACGCAGTATTTT
NA NA TRBJ2-2 TRBV5-4 CASSFLGGTGELFF TGTGCCAGCAGCTTCCTCGGGGGTACCGGGGAGCTGTTTTTT
NA NA TRBJ2-6 TRBV5-1 CASSLEKGWSSGANVLTF TGCGCCAGCAGCTTGGAAAAGGGGTGGAGCTCTGGGGCCAACGTCCTGACTTTC
TRBD1 NA TRBJ2-3 TRBV5-1 CASSAVRDSVSTDTQYF TGCGCCAGCAGCGCGGTCCGGGACAGTGTTAGCACAGATACGCAGTATTTT
NA NA TRBJ1-2 TRBV24-1 CATSDWEQGNYGYTF TGTGCCACCAGTGACTGGGAACAGGGAAACTATGGCTACACCTTC
NA NA TRBJ2-7 TRBV10-1 CASSERLDEQYF TGCGCCAGCAGTGAGAGACTTGACGAGCAGTACTTC
NA NA TRBJ2-7 TRBV28 CASRRQTGRYEQYF TGTGCCAGCAGACGGCAGACAGGGAGGTACGAGCAGTACTTC
TRBD2 NA TRBJ2-1 TRBV6-1 CASSATSGGSSYNEQFF TGTGCCAGCAGTGCAACTAGCGGGGGCTCTTCCTACAATGAGCAGTTCTTC
TRBD1 few TRBJ2-1 TRBV7-9 CASSSGTAMGYNEQFF TGTGCCAGCAGCTCAGGGACAGCTATGGGCTACAATGAGCAGTTCTTC
NA once TRBJ2-3 TRBV12-3/TRBV12-4 CASSLGGRLEYF TGTGCCAGCAGTTTAGGGGGCCGCCTCGAGTATTTT